What follows are 29 T cell receptor beta chains derived from one specimen sequenced in a study of T-cell reconstitution after alpha-beta-depleted transplantation in children (dated by TCRdb to about 2016). Library construction relied on PCR. The instrument given in TCRdb is Illumina HiSeq 2500. TCR library preparation used molecular barcoding, with unique molecular identifiers applied to normalize quantification of the TCRbeta repertoire. In TCRdb, the public reads were trimmed at Q25 with fastp and aligned with MiXCR, with productive beta chains retained. Every distinct CDR3 protein forms one entry, paired with its most common genes and DNA. In all, the sample holds 600,000 to 700,000 distinct CDR3 sequences, and under 15% of those were seen once. Around 0.79% of the sample is held by the ten biggest clonotypes. The intended sense of this specimen's treatment or condition label: allogeneic hematopoietic cell transplantation with graft depleted of TCRalphabeta T cells and CD19 B cells.

Sequencing was performed on PBMCs, taken before TCRalphabeta/CD19-depleted stem cell transplant. Receptor source: a girl aged 2 to 9 with congenital amegakaryocytic thrombocytopenia, due to receive a stem cell transplant.

There are a few counts of this clonotype. The gene calls are TRBV28 and TRBJ2-7; D is undetermined. Germline V gene data show CDR1 as MDHEN and CDR2 as SYDVKM. Trimming pared 5 bases from V and 4 bases from J, leaving 15 bases between. This CDR3 region has 14 residues. This chain's CDR3 is CASSPRGLVYEQYF. CDR3 nucleotide sequence: TGTGCCAGCAGTCCTCGAGGTCTGGTTTACGAGCAGTACTTC.

This CDR3 reads CSASGTGSGANVLTF. DNA for the CDR3: TGCAGTGCTAGCGGGACAGGGTCTGGGGCCAACGTCCTGACTTTC. This chain connects TRBV20-1 to TRBJ2-6; 9 nucleotides match TRBD1. The CDR3 contains 15 residues. V dropped 3 bases and J dropped 1; count of bases not matched to a gene: 1. Germline CDR1 DFQATT, CDR2 SNEGSKA (reference sequence).

This clonotype was observed a handful of times. The V gene is TRBV27, the J gene TRBJ1-2; D is unclear. V was trimmed by 3 bases and J by 5 bases, leaving 10 bases between them. The CDR3 loop spans 13 amino acids. The germline V gene has CDR1 MNHEY and CDR2 SMNVEV (reference sequence). Here the CDR3 reads CASSFSHGYGYTF. For the CDR3, the DNA is TGTGCCAGCAGTTTTTCACACGGATATGGCTACACCTTC.

This clonotype was seen at least ten times. J is TRBJ2-1 and V is TRBV18; D is unclear. Trimming left V 3 bases short and J 6 bases short, with 9 bases between. The length of the CDR3 is 13 residues. Germline-derived CDR1 and CDR2 are KGHSH and LQKENI. As DNA, the CDR3 is TGTGCCAGCTCACCTCAACCCTTCAATGAGCAGTTCTTC. Residues: CASSPQPFNEQFF.

V and J are TRBV24-1 and TRBJ2-7; D assignment may be TRBD1 or TRBD2 (5 bases each). The CDR3 spans 11 residues. The V end lost 4 bases, the J end lost 6 bases, and 6 bases lay between the germline ends. Germline V gives CDR1 KGHDR, CDR2 SFDVKD. DNA of the CDR3: TGTGCCACCAGTGAGAGGGGCGAGCAGTACTTC. It encodes CATSERGEQYF.

The chain carries TRBV6-1 and TRBJ1-6; no definite D call. Per germline, CDR1 MNHNS and CDR2 SASEGT. The ends were cut back, 9 bases at V and 6 bases at J, with 9 bases in the middle. The CDR3 extends over 12 amino acids. This CDR3 reads CASCFPNSPLHF. The CDR3 bases are TGTGCCAGTTGTTTCCCTAATTCACCCCTCCACTTT.

This clonotype was found many times. The CDR3 spells CASSLVQGTYNEQFF. In DNA, the CDR3 is TGCGCCAGCAGCTTGGTCCAGGGAACATACAATGAGCAGTTCTTC. The V gene is TRBV5-1, the J gene TRBJ2-1, with D perhaps TRBD1 (5 bases). The V gene lost 0 bases and the J gene lost 4 bases, with 11 bases spanning the gap. CDR1 is SGHRS and CDR2 is YFSETQ in the germline V gene. The CDR3 sequence is 15 residues long.

The J gene is TRBJ2-7, the V gene TRBV18; 10 bases align to TRBD2. The V gene's germline CDR1 is KGHSH and CDR2 LQKENI. This CDR3 has 15 amino acids. V dropped 6 bases and J dropped 1; count of bases not matched to a gene: 6. The CDR3 here is CASSRSTSGSYEQYF. CDR3 nucleotides: TGTGCCAGCTCCCGGTCGACTAGCGGGTCCTACGAGCAGTACTTC.

The chain joins TRBV12-3 or TRBV12-4 to TRBJ2-1; tentative D call: TRBD2 (6 bases). The CDR3 length is 13 residues. V was clipped by 6 bases and J by 5 bases, with 11 bases between them. The CDR3 region is CASSSSDNNEQFF. CDR3 nucleotide sequence: TGTGCCAGCAGCTCTAGCGATAACAATGAGCAGTTCTTC.

This clonotype was recorded at least ten times. The rearrangement joins TRBV15 to TRBJ2-7, with D hard to call. Per germline, CDR1 LNHNV and CDR2 YYDKDF (reference sequence). Trimming took 0 bases from V and 4 from J, leaving 10 bases between them. This CDR3 spans 14 amino acids. The CDR3 DNA reads TGTGCCACCAGCAGAGATTATGAAGGGTACGAGCAGTACTTC. Its translation is CATSRDYEGYEQYF.

This clonotype was recorded many times. This chain joins TRBV12-3 or TRBV12-4 and TRBJ1-1; possible D gene TRBD1, 6 bases. V was shortened by 5 bases and J by 4 bases, with 14 bases between the two germline ends. There are 14 residues in the CDR3. CDR3 sequence reads: CASSNRDRGTEAFF. The CDR3 nucleotides are TGTGCCAGCAGTAACAGGGATAGGGGCACTGAAGCTTTCTTT.

This clonotype was recorded a few times. This may arise from a read error, as a much more abundant clone is one base away. The V call is TRBV20-1, the J call TRBJ2-1; 11 bases are shared with TRBD2. CDR1 and CDR2 (germline): DFQATT, SNEGSKA (reference sequence). J lost 0 bases, V lost 3 bases, and 1 base had no gene match. The CDR3 covers 15 residues. The CDR3 DNA reads TGCAGTGCTAGTACTAGCGGGAGCTCCTACAATGAGCAGTTCTTC. As protein: CSASTSGSSYNEQFF.

The chain uses TRBV12-3 or TRBV12-4 and TRBJ1-5; the D gene is possibly TRBD1 (6 bases). The length of the CDR3 is 16 residues. V lost 0 bases to trimming and J lost 7 bases, with 16 bases between them. The CDR3 DNA reads as TGTGCCAGCAGTTTAGCGCTACAGGGTTTGGGGCAGCCCCAGCATTTT. It specifies CASSLALQGLGQPQHF.

Many counts were recorded for this clonotype. V and J are TRBV20-1 and TRBJ1-4, with D maybe TRBD1 (6 bases). V was pared by 5 bases and J by 2 bases, with 9 bases between. The CDR3 runs 13 residues. In germline, CDR1 is DFQATT, CDR2 SNEGSKA (reference sequence). CDR3 sequence: CSASGETNEKLFF. DNA of the CDR3: TGCAGTGCTTCAGGGGAGACTAATGAAAAACTGTTTTTT.

This clonotype was detected ten times or more. The chain employs TRBV4-1 and TRBJ2-3; D remains ambiguous. CDR3 length: 13 amino acids. CDR1 MGHRA and CDR2 YSYEKL come from the germline V gene. V shed 0 bases and J shed 7 bases, with 8 bases lying between them. DNA of the CDR3: TGCGCCAGCAGCCAAGATCGGTCATATACGCAGTATTTT. Protein: CASSQDRSYTQYF.

This clonotype has ten or more counts. The germline gene is not matched at one end of the junction; a read error may be the cause. This chain joins TRBV6-5 and TRBJ2-1, with 8 bases fitting TRBD2. Germline lookup yields CDR1 MNHEY and CDR2 SVGAGI. CDR3 length equals 16 residues. CDR3 residues: CASSYSPSGYHNEQFF. The CDR3 DNA reads as TGTGCCAGCAGCTACTCTCCTAGCGGGTACCACAATGAGCAGTTCTTC.

This clonotype was found many times. The V and J genes are TRBV11-2 and TRBJ2-3; TRBD2 agrees at 13 bases. This CDR3 region has 16 residues. Germline CDR1 and CDR2: SGHAT and FQNNGV. V lost 0 bases to trimming and J lost 9 bases; unmatched junction nucleotides: 6. For the CDR3, the DNA is TGTGCCAGCAGCTTAGATGCTACTAGCGGGAGGGCCACGCAGTATTTT. This gives the protein CASSLDATSGRATQYF. The full variable domain, with the rest looked up from reference TRBV11-2 and TRBJ2-3, is EAGVAQSPRYKIIEKRQSVAFWCNPISGHATLYWYQQILGQGPKLLIQFQNNGVVDDSQLPKDRFSAERLKGVDSTLKIQPAKLEDSAVYLCASSLDATSGRATQYFGPGTRLTVL.

The chain combines TRBV10-3 with TRBJ2-7, with D uncertain. V shed 8 bases and J shed 0 bases, with 8 bases lying between them. Per the germline V gene, CDR1 is ENHRY and CDR2 is SYGVKD. This CDR3 is 12 amino acids long. This CDR3 reads CAIGQGSYEQYF. In DNA form, the CDR3 reads TGTGCCATCGGTCAAGGCTCCTACGAGCAGTACTTC.

This clonotype was recorded at least ten times. The V call is TRBV5-1, the J call TRBJ2-1; TRBD1 or TRBD2 may be the D gene (5 bases each). Trimming took off 4 bases at V and 0 bases at J, with 11 bases between the two ends. The CDR3 length is 15 residues. Germline-derived CDR1 and CDR2 are SGHRS and YFSETQ. The CDR3 reads CASSDQGASYNEQFF. In DNA, the CDR3 is TGCGCCAGCAGCGATCAGGGAGCCTCCTACAATGAGCAGTTCTTC.

As to this clonotype: With a much larger clone just one base away, this may be a read error. The chain is built from TRBV28 and TRBJ1-5, with no clear D. V was trimmed by 6 bases and J by 0 bases, leaving 6 bases between them. CDR1 MDHEN and CDR2 SYDVKM come from the germline V gene. The CDR3 is 13 residues long. The CDR3 coding sequence is TGTGCCAGCAGGAAATATAGCAATCAGCCCCAGCATTTT. Amino acids: CASRKYSNQPQHF. The full variable domain, completed using reference TRBV28 and TRBJ1-5, is DVKVTQSSRYLVKRTGEKVFLECVQDMDHENMFWYRQDPGLGLRLIYFSYDVKMKEKGDIPEGYSVSREKKERFSLILESASTNQTSMYLCASRKYSNQPQHFGDGTRLSIL.

This clonotype was observed at least ten times. The genes are TRBV5-1 and TRBJ2-7; 14 nucleotides agree with TRBD2. This CDR3 contains 14 residues. Germline assignment: CDR1 SGHRS and CDR2 YFSETQ. V shed 6 bases and J 6 bases; nucleotides not matched to a gene: 5. CDR3 loop: CASNEGLAGGEQYF. The CDR3 DNA is TGCGCCAGCAATGAAGGACTAGCGGGAGGCGAGCAGTACTTC.

The chain joins TRBV6-1 to TRBJ1-1; 8 nucleotides match TRBD1. Germline trimming cut 0 bases from V and 1 base from J; bases unmatched to any gene: 7. Looked up from germline, CDR1 is MNHNS and CDR2 is SASEGT. The length of the CDR3 is 17 residues. Here the CDR3 reads CASSEAIRDRPNTEAFF. The CDR3 DNA reads TGTGCCAGCAGTGAAGCAATTCGGGACAGGCCGAACACTGAAGCTTTCTTT.

This chain links TRBV5-1 with TRBJ2-5; the D call may be TRBD1 or TRBD2 (7 bases each). This CDR3 has 16 amino acids. Germline-derived CDR1 and CDR2 are SGHRS and YFSETQ. Trimming left V 4 bases short and J 4 bases short, with 20 bases between. This chain's CDR3 is CASSLRGRGRAETQYF. The CDR3 DNA is TGCGCCAGCAGCCTTCGCGGCAGGGGGAGGGCAGAGACCCAGTACTTC.

This clonotype was seen more than once but under ten times. This chain connects TRBV20-1 to TRBJ2-7, with 16 bases identical to TRBD2. The CDR3 extends over 16 amino acids. The V gene's germline CDR1 is DFQATT and CDR2 SNEGSKA (reference sequence). J was trimmed by 4 bases and V by 4 bases; bases with no gene match: 7. The CDR3: CSATGTSGRAGYEQYF. Here the CDR3 DNA reads TGCAGTGCTACCGGGACTAGCGGGAGGGCCGGTTACGAGCAGTACTTC.

The rearrangement uses TRBV20-1 and TRBJ2-7, with D perhaps matching TRBD1 or TRBD2 (5 bases each). Trimming removed 4 bases at V and 0 bases at J, with 19 bases between. The germline V gene encodes CDR1 DFQATT and CDR2 SNEGSKA (reference sequence). The CDR3 has 16 residues. CDR3 in DNA: TGCAGTGCTATACAAGTCCAGGGACCCCCCTCCTACGAGCAGTACTTC. Its translation is CSAIQVQGPPSYEQYF.

CDR3 sequence (DNA): TGTGCCAGCAGCTTAGGAACCCAGGGAGGGACCCAGTACTTC. It encodes CASSLGTQGGTQYF. The chain is built from TRBV7-2 and TRBJ2-5, with D maybe TRBD2 (6 bases). V was clipped by 1 base and J by 7 bases, with 13 bases between them. CDR1 and CDR2 from the germline V gene are SGHTA and FQGNSA. The CDR3 runs 14 residues. The full variable domain, rest sourced from reference TRBV7-2 and TRBJ2-5, is GAGVSQSPSNKVTEKGKDVELRCDPISGHTALYWYRQSLGQGLEFLIYFQGNSAPDKSGLPSDRFSAERTGGSVSTLTIQRTQQEDSAVYLCASSLGTQGGTQYFGPGTRLLVL.

In this sample, this clonotype turned up many times. V usage is TRBV12-3 or TRBV12-4 and J usage is TRBJ1-2, with D possibly matching TRBD1 (5 bases). This CDR3 is built from 13 residues. V was cut by 6 bases and J by 3 bases, with 11 bases left in between. The CDR3 loop is CASRSGGDYGYTF. The CDR3, as DNA: TGTGCCAGCAGATCAGGAGGGGACTATGGCTACACCTTC.

This clonotype was detected a few times. The genes are TRBV15 and TRBJ2-5; possibly TRBD1 for D (6 bases). The CDR3 consists of 14 residues. Germline CDR1 is LNHNV and CDR2 is YYDKDF (reference sequence). Trimming cost V 10 bases and J 2 bases, with 17 bases left between them. The CDR3 coding sequence is TGTGCCAGCAGACCCAGTGGACAGCAAGAGACCCAGTACTTC. Translated, it gives CASRPSGQQETQYF.

This clonotype was recorded at least ten times. The V gene is TRBV7-8, the J gene TRBJ2-7, with TRBD2 identical over 11 bases. CDR3 length: 15 residues. V was pared by 1 base and J by 2 bases, with 1 base of the junction left unmatched. The germline CDR1 and CDR2 sequences are SGHVS and FQNEAQ. This chain's CDR3 is CASSLGLAGTYEQYF. CDR3 DNA: TGTGCCAGCAGCTTAGGACTAGCGGGAACCTACGAGCAGTACTTC.